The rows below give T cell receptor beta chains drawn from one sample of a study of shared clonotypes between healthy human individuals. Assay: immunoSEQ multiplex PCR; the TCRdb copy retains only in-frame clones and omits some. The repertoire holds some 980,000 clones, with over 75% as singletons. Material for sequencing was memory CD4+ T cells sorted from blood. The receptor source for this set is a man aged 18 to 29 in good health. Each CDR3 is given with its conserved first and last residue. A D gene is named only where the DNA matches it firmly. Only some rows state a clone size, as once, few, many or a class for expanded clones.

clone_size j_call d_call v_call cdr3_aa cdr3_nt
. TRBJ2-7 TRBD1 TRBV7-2 CASSSTGGSSYEQYF TGTGCCAGCAGTTCTACAGGGGGCAGCTCCTACGAGCAGTACTTC
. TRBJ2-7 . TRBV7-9 CASGERGFNEQYF TGTGCCAGCGGGGAGCGTGGGTTCAACGAGCAGTACTTC
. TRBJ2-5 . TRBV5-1 CASSSHGGETQYF TGCGCCAGCAGCTCCCATGGGGGGGAGACCCAGTACTTC
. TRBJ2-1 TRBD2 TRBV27 CASSRPGTSGGGEQFF TGTGCCAGCTCGAGGCCCGGGACTAGCGGGGGTGGTGAGCAGTTCTTC
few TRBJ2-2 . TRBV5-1 CASSMTRDTGELFF TGCGCCAGCAGCATGACTAGGGACACCGGGGAGCTGTTTTTT
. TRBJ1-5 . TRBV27 CASHPLGGSNQPQHF TGTGCCAGCCATCCGTTGGGGGGTAGCAATCAGCCCCAGCATTTT
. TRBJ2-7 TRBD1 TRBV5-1 CASRIGTGPYEQYF TGCGCCAGCAGGATCGGGACAGGGCCATACGAGCAGTACTTC
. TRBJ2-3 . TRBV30 CAWSVGGSTDTQYF TGTGCCTGGAGTGTCGGGGGAAGCACAGATACGCAGTATTTT
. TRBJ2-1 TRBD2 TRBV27 CASSPLAGAGNEQFF TGTGCCAGCAGTCCTCTAGCGGGGGCTGGTAATGAGCAGTTCTTC
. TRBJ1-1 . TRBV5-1 CASSSGHPNTEAFF TGCGCCAGCAGTTCAGGACACCCGAACACTGAAGCTTTCTTT
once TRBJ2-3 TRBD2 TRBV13 CASSPGGRTDTQYF TGTGCCAGCAGCCCTGGCGGGAGGACAGATACGCAGTATTTT
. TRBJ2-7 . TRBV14 CASSTGGRTMAYEQYF TGTGCCAGCAGCACGGGGGGCAGGACCATGGCCTACGAGCAGTACTTC
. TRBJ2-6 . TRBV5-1 CASGENPGANVLTF TGCGCCAGCGGAGAGAATCCTGGGGCCAACGTCCTGACTTTC
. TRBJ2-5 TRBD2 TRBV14 CASSLAGARETQYF TGTGCCAGCAGCCTAGCGGGAGCTCGGGAGACCCAGTACTTC
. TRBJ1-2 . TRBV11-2 CASSLVELYGYTF TGTGCCAGCAGCTTAGTAGAGCTATATGGCTACACCTTC
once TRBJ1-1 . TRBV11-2 CASSFQGQNTEAFF TGTGCCAGCAGCTTTCAGGGGCAGAACACTGAAGCTTTCTTT
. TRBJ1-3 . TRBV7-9 CASSAPTGSGNTIYF TGTGCCAGCAGCGCCCCGACAGGTAGTGGAAACACCATATATTTT
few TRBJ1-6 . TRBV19 CASSLPKGSPLHF TGTGCCAGTAGCCTTCCCAAGGGATCACCCCTCCACTTT
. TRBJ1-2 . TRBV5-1 CASSLVGEGNEGYTF TGCGCCAGCAGCTTGGTAGGCGAGGGGAACGAGGGCTACACCTTC
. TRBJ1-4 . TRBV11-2 CASSVGIATNEKLFF TGTGCCAGCAGCGTGGGGATTGCAACTAATGAAAAACTGTTTTTT
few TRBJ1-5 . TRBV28 CASRVGGGGLGNQPQHF TGTGCCAGCAGAGTAGGAGGGGGGGGCTTGGGCAATCAGCCCCAGCATTTT
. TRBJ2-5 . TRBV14 CASSQEWGQETQYF TGTGCCAGCAGCCAAGAATGGGGTCAAGAGACCCAGTACTTC